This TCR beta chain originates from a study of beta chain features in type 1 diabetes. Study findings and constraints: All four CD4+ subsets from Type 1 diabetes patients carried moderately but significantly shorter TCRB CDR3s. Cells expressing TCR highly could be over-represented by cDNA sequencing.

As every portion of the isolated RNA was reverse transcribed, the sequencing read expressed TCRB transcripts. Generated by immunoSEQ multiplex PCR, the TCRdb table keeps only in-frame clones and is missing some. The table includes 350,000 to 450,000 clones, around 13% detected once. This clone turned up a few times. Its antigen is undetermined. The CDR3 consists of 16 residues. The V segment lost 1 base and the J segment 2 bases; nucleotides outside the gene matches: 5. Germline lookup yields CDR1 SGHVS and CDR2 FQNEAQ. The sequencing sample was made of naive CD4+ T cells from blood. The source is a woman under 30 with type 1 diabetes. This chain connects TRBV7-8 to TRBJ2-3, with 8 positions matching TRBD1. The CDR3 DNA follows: TGTGCCAGCAGCTTAGGAACAGGGGGAGCCACAGATACGCAGTATTTT. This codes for CASSLGTGGATDTQYF.